This TCR beta chain comes out of a study of naive and memory T cell subsets. Four PCR rounds used nested alpha and beta constant region primers plus the SP2 primer. TCRdb re-called the 5' RACE reads with MiXCR, one entry per CDR3 protein. The sample holds some 60,000 distinct CDR3 sequences, 8% seen once. The library had UMIs added by 3' ligation of an oligonucleotide to TCR cDNA. Cells were not sorted; total RNA input targeted roughly 1 to 1000 ng. Per germline, CDR1 MNHGY and CDR2 SVAAGI. This CDR3 spans 14 amino acids. J gave up 3 bases and V 6 bases, and 8 bases lay outside the gene matches. This rearrangement joins TRBV6-9 to TRBJ2-7, with 7 nucleotides matching TRBD2. The source is a female donor in good health. DNA of the CDR3: TGTGCCAGCAGCCCCGACGAGCGGGGCTACGAGCAGTACTTC. Translation: CASSPDERGYEQYF.